The sequence of this T cell receptor beta chain was determined in a study of identical twins. Template switching supplied a universal primer site; unique molecular identifiers were carried on the cDNA. TCRdb ran MiXCR on the 5' RACE reads and lists one entry per CDR3 protein. Seen here are 540,000 or so distinct CDR3 sequences, 20% to 25% observed once, and the top ten hold around 0.5%. Germline V gene lookup returns CDR1 LNHNV and CDR2 YYDKDF (reference sequence). V lost 3 bases, J lost 0 bases, and 17 bases lay in between. The CDR3 loop spans 18 amino acids. The same specimen was also included in a second study, on yellow fever vaccine responses in identical twins.

The chain couples TRBV15 to TRBJ2-2; D may be TRBD1 or TRBD2 (6 bases each). Sequenced sample: CD4+ T cells sorted from blood. The receptor was derived from a young woman in good health. The CDR3 region is CATSRMGGRTTNTGELFF. The CDR3 DNA reads TGTGCCACCAGCAGGATGGGGGGCCGCACGACGAACACCGGGGAGCTGTTTTTT.